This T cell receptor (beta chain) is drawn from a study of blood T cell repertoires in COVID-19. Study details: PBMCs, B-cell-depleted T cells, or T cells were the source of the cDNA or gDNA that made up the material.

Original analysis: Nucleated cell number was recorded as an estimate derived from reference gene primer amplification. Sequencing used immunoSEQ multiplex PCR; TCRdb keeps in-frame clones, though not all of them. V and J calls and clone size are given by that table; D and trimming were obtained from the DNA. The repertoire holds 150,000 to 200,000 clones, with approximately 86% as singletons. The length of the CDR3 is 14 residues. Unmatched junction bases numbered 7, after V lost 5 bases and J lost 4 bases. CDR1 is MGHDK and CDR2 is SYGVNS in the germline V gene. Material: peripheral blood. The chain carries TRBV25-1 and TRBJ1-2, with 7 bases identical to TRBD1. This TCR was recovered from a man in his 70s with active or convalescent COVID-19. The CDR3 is CASSKETGPYGYTF. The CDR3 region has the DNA TGTGCCAGCAGTAAAGAGACAGGGCCCTATGGCTACACCTTC.